One sample yielded the 20 T cell receptor beta chains listed below, sequenced in a study of Ad26.COV2.S vaccination and SARS-CoV-2 variants. Repertoires were generated with immunoSEQ multiplex PCR, while TCRdb's copy carries only in-frame clones and drops some. The repertoire includes over 110,000 clones, about nine tenths of them detected once, and 4% to 6% sits in the top ten. The material sequenced was peripheral blood, taken after recovery from COVID-19. The source of these receptors is a human donor who had recovered from COVID-19.

This clone was seen just once. This chain links TRBV19 with TRBJ2-1; 11 bases line up with TRBD2. Germline CDR1 LNHDA, CDR2 SQIVND (reference sequence). V lost 5 bases to trimming and J lost 6 bases; unmatched junction nucleotides: 6. There are 15 residues in the CDR3. The CDR3 region is CASSHLAGGSNEQFF. CDR3 coding DNA: TGTGCCAGTAGTCATCTAGCGGGGGGTTCCAATGAGCAGTTCTTC.

This sequence joins TRBV5-6 and TRBJ1-1, with 9 positions matching TRBD1. With 5 bases clipped from V and 2 bases from J, the junction kept 1 base outside the gene matches. Germline CDR1 and CDR2: SGHDT and YYEEEE. The CDR3 has 13 amino acids. The CDR3 protein is CASRDRGNTEAFF. For the CDR3, the DNA is TGTGCCAGCAGGGACAGGGGAAACACTGAAGCTTTCTTT.

This clone was found once. The chain combines TRBV19 with TRBJ2-5; no firm D call. With 6 bases removed from V and 5 bases from J, the gap between germline ends came to 16 bases. The CDR3 is made up of 14 amino acids. The germline V gene has CDR1 LNHDA and CDR2 SQIVND (reference sequence). The CDR3 nucleotides read TGTGCCAGTAGCCGGGTCCTAGGTAGTGAGACCCAGTACTTC. Encoded protein: CASSRVLGSETQYF.

This clone occurred once. V gene TRBV19 combines with J gene TRBJ2-7, with a possible D match to TRBD2 (6 bases). This CDR3 is built from 13 residues. V shed 5 bases and J shed 0 bases, with 8 bases lying between them. CDR1 and CDR2 from the germline V gene are LNHDA and SQIVND (reference sequence). This CDR3 reads CASSAGGSYEQYF. The DNA of the CDR3 is TGTGCCAGTAGTGCCGGGGGCTCCTACGAGCAGTACTTC.

This clone was counted between two and nine times. Compared with germline, one end of the junction differs, possibly owing to a read error. The chain uses TRBV5-1 and TRBJ2-7, with 9 bases matching TRBD1. The CDR3 totals 11 residues. Germline lookup yields CDR1 SGHRS and CDR2 YFSETQ. The CDR3 sequence is CASSEGQGKDF. CDR3 DNA sequence: TGCGCCAGCAGCGAGGGACAGGGAAAAGACTTC.

This clone has a handful of counts. This chain connects TRBV11-2 to TRBJ1-2; 7 bases are shared with TRBD1. V was clipped by 7 bases and J by 4 bases; unmatched bases: 12. The CDR3 is made up of 15 amino acids. Per the germline V gene, CDR1 is SGHAT and CDR2 is FQNNGV. The CDR3 spells CASNQDRELGYGYTF. CDR3 in DNA: TGTGCCAGCAACCAAGACAGGGAACTTGGCTATGGCTACACCTTC.

This clone turned up a few times. The same CDR3 arises from other DNA sequences in this sample as well. The rearrangement joins TRBV6-4 to TRBJ1-1; the D is unclear. The CDR3 is made up of 13 amino acids. Trimming cost V 8 bases and J 1 base, with 11 bases left between them. Germline V lookup: CDR1 MRHNA, CDR2 SNTAGT. The CDR3 protein is CASSRTGNTEAFF. CDR3 coding DNA: TGTGCCAGCTCGAGGACGGGGAACACTGAAGCTTTCTTT.

V usage is TRBV5-1 and J usage is TRBJ1-1, with TRBD1 matching over 8 bases. Trimming removed 4 bases from V and 1 base from J; junction bases left unmatched: 6. CDR1 and CDR2 from the germline V gene are SGHRS and YFSETQ. The CDR3 runs to 15 residues. The CDR3 DNA reads TGCGCCAGCAGCGCCATAGGACAGGGGAACACTGAAGCTTTCTTT. The encoded protein is CASSAIGQGNTEAFF.

The gene calls are TRBV30 and TRBJ2-2; D is unresolved. There are 14 residues in the CDR3. V was cut by 4 bases and J by 4 bases, with 13 bases left in between. Germline CDR1 GTSNPN, CDR2 SVGIG (reference sequence). CDR3 in DNA: TGTGCCTGGACAAGGGTGGTGGGCACCGGGGAGCTGTTTTTT. Translating it yields CAWTRVVGTGELFF.

J is TRBJ2-1 and V is TRBV15; 9 bases match TRBD2. Germline values: CDR1 LNHNV, CDR2 YYDKDF (reference sequence). J lost 9 bases, V lost 1 base, and 7 bases had no gene match. The CDR3 has 15 residues. CDR3 nucleotide sequence: TGTGCCACCAGCAGAGCTGGCGGGGGGGCCGCTGAGCAGTTCTTC. This codes for CATSRAGGGAAEQFF.

The chain's CDR3 is CATRRQENTEAFF. CDR3 sequence (DNA): TGTGCCACCAGAAGACAGGAGAACACTGAAGCTTTCTTT. J is TRBJ1-1 and V is TRBV24-1, with D tentatively TRBD1 (6 bases). The germline V gene encodes CDR1 KGHDR and CDR2 SFDVKD. V shed 7 bases and J shed 1 base, with 9 bases lying between them. The CDR3 has 13 residues.

The sample holds a few counts of this clone. This chain joins TRBV20-1 and TRBJ2-5; perhaps D is TRBD1 or TRBD2 (5 bases each). The V gene lost 3 bases and the J gene lost 7 bases, with 12 bases spanning the gap. Germline CDR1 is DFQATT and CDR2 is SNEGSKA (reference sequence). The CDR3 consists of 12 residues. The CDR3 nucleotides read TGCAGTGCTAGTTCGGGGACCGGGACCCAGTACTTC. The encoded protein is CSASSGTGTQYF.

V usage is TRBV30 and J usage is TRBJ2-5; D is possibly TRBD1 (5 bases). Trimming took off 4 bases at V and 4 bases at J, with 19 bases between the two ends. The CDR3 contains 15 residues. In germline, CDR1 is GTSNPN, CDR2 SVGIG (reference sequence). Written as DNA, the CDR3 is TGTGCCTGGAACTTCCGACTTGGGGCCGGAGAGACCCAGTACTTC. This gives the protein CAWNFRLGAGETQYF.

V gene TRBV7-2 combines with J gene TRBJ1-4; a possible D gene is TRBD1 (6 bases). CDR3 length: 18 residues. With 6 bases removed from V and 7 bases from J, the gap between germline ends came to 27 bases. Per germline, CDR1 SGHTA and CDR2 FQGNSA. The chain's CDR3 is CASSPQPIVQGGSEKLFF. The CDR3 nucleotides read TGTGCCAGCAGTCCGCAACCAATAGTACAGGGAGGTAGTGAAAAACTGTTTTTT.

The chain couples TRBV3-1 (or the pseudogene TRBV3-2) to TRBJ2-7; 12 nucleotides line up with TRBD2. The CDR3 is made up of 16 amino acids. V trimming: 1 base; J trimming: 6 bases; junction bases outside the gene matches: 7. Germline V gene lookup returns CDR1 LGHDT and CDR2 YNNKEL (reference sequence). CDR3: CASSQASGGAFPEQYF. CDR3 in DNA: TGTGCCAGCAGCCAAGCTAGCGGGGGGGCTTTTCCCGAGCAGTACTTC.

This chain connects TRBV27 to TRBJ2-2, with TRBD1 as a possible D gene (5 bases). Trimming took 2 bases from V and 0 from J, leaving 7 bases between them. In germline, CDR1 is MNHEY, CDR2 SMNVEV (reference sequence). The CDR3 has 15 amino acids. In nucleotides, the CDR3 is TGTGCCAGCAGTTTACCAGGGACGAACACCGGGGAGCTGTTTTTT. This encodes CASSLPGTNTGELFF.

The chain employs TRBV5-1 and TRBJ2-1, with 8 bases identical to TRBD2. The CDR3 runs 13 residues. V gave up 3 bases and J gave up 4 bases; unmatched junction bases: 0. Germline values: CDR1 SGHRS, CDR2 YFSETQ. Written as DNA, the CDR3 is TGCGCCAGCAGCTCTAGCGGGTACAATGAGCAGTTCTTC. Its translation: CASSSSGYNEQFF.

The rearrangement joins TRBV6-5 to TRBJ1-2; D may be TRBD1 (5 bases). CDR3 length equals 13 residues. V was shortened by 6 bases and J by 5 bases, with 13 bases between the two germline ends. Germline V gene lookup returns CDR1 MNHEY and CDR2 SVGAGI. CDR3 sequence reads: CASSQGGVYGYTF. CDR3 bases: TGTGCCAGCAGCCAGGGAGGGGTTTATGGCTACACCTTC.

The CDR3, as DNA: TGTGCCTGGAGCCGGAGGGACGGACCCCTCCACTTT. It codes for CAWSRRDGPLHF. The chain links TRBV30 to TRBJ1-6; maybe TRBD1 (5 bases). Germline V gene data show CDR1 as GTSNPN and CDR2 as SVGIG (reference sequence). V shed 3 bases and J shed 12 bases, with 12 bases lying between them. The CDR3 runs to 12 residues.

The V call is TRBV5-1, the J call TRBJ1-1, with D unresolved. Between the trimmed V and J ends, which lost 0 bases and 2 bases, there was a span of 11 bases. There are 15 residues in the CDR3. The V gene's germline CDR1 is SGHRS and CDR2 YFSETQ. The CDR3 DNA sequence: TGCGCCAGCAGCTTGGAAGGGCAACCAAACACTGAAGCTTTCTTT. It yields the protein CASSLEGQPNTEAFF.